This T cell receptor (beta chain) derives from a study of blood T cell repertoires in COVID-19. Study overall: The analysed material was cDNA or gDNA that came from T cells, B-cell-depleted T cells, or PBMCs.

How the authors handled the data: Amplification with reference gene primers provided the estimates of nucleated cell counts. Sequenced by immunoSEQ multiplex PCR; TCRdb stores in-frame clones only, minus some. V and J calls and clone size are copied from that table; D and trimming were computed from the DNA. The table has 130,000 to 150,000 clones, 65% to 85% seen once. Trimming removed 1 base from V and 1 base from J; junction bases left unmatched: 3. The germline gives CDR1 SGHDT, CDR2 YYEEEE. The CDR3 sequence is 16 residues long. This receptor was obtained from a woman in her sixties with acute or convalescent COVID-19. The chain combines TRBV5-6 with TRBJ2-1, with 9 bases fitting TRBD2. Sequenced material: peripheral blood. CDR3 nucleotides: TGTGCCAGCAGCTTGACTAGCGGGCCATCCTACAATGAGCAGTTCTTC. Translation: CASSLTSGPSYNEQFF.